This T cell receptor beta chain was sequenced in a study of cytomegalovirus exposure and HLA in healthy donors. The germline V gene encodes CDR1 MGHDK and CDR2 SYGVNS. Trimming removed 5 bases at V and 7 bases at J, with 8 bases between. The CDR3 loop spans 12 amino acids. Researchers ran the PCR with 60 Vbeta and 13 Jbeta primers. Sequencing used immunoSEQ multiplex PCR; TCRdb keeps in-frame clones, though not all of them. The repertoire holds 130,000 or so clones, with around 84% as singletons. This clone was seen more than once but under ten times. Antigen unknown. Overall study results and limits: Presence/absence analysis assumed near-uniform sequencing depth across donors.

The receptor was isolated from a woman aged 18-35 years in good health and CMV-seropositive. Sequenced sample: PBMCs. J is TRBJ2-2 and V is TRBV25-1, with D maybe TRBD2 (5 bases). DNA for the CDR3: TGTGCCAGCAGTCGGGGTGGCGGGGAGCTGTTTTTT. This codes for CASSRGGGELFF.